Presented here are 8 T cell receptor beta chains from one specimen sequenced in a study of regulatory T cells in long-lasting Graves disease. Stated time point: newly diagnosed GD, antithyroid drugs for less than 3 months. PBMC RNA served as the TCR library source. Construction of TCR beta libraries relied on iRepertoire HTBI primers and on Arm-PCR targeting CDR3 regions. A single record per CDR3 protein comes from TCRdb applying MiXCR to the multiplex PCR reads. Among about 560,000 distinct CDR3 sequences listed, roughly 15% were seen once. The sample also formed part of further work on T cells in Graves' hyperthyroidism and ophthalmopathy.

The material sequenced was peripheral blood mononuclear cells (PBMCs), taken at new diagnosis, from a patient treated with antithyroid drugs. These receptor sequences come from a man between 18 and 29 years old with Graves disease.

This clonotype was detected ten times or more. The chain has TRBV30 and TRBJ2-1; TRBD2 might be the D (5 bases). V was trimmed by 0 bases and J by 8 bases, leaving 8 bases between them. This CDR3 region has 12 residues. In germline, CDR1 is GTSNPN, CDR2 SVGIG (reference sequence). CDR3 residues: CAWSVLGDEQFF. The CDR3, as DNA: TGTGCCTGGAGTGTACTCGGGGATGAGCAGTTCTTC. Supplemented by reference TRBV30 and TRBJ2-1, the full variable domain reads SQTIHQWPATLVQPVGSPLSLECTVEGTSNPNLYWYRQAAGRGLQLLFYSVGIGQISSEVPQNLSASRPQDRQFILSSKKLLLSDSGFYLCAWSVLGDEQFFGPGTRLTVL.

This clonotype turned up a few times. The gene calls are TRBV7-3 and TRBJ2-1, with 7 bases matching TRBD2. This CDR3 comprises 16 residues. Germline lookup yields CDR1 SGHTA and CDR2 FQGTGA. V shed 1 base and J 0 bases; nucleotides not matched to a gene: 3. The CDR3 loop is CASSLSRGGSYNEQFF. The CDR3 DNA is TGTGCCAGCAGCTTAAGCCGCGGGGGCTCCTACAATGAGCAGTTCTTC.

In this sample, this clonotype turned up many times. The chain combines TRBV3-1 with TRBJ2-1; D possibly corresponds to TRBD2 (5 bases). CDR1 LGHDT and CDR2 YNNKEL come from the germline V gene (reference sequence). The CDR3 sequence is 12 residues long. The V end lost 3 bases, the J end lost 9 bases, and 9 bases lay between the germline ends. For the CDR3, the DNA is TGTGCCAGCAGCCAGCGGGTCAGTGAGCAGTTCTTC. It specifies CASSQRVSEQFF.

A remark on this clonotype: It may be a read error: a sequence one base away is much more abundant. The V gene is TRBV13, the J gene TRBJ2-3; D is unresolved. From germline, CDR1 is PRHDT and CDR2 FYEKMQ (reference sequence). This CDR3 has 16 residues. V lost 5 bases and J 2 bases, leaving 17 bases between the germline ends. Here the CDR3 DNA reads TGTGCCAGCAGCCTAAAGAAGGTCAGCTCCACAGATACGCAGTATTTT. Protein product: CASSLKKVSSTDTQYF.

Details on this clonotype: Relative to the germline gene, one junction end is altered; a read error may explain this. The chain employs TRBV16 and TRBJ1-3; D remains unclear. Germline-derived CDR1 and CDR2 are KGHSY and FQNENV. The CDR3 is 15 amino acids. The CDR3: CASTQSGTSGNTIYF. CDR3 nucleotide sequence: TGTGCCAGCACCCAATCAGGTACCTCTGGAAACACCATATATTTT.

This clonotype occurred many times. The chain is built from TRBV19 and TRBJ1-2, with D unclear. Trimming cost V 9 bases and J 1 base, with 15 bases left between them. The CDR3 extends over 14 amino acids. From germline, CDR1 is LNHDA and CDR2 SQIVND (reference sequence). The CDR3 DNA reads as TGTGCCAGCAGCTTAGGCACAGTTAACTATGGCTACACCTTC. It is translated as CASSLGTVNYGYTF.

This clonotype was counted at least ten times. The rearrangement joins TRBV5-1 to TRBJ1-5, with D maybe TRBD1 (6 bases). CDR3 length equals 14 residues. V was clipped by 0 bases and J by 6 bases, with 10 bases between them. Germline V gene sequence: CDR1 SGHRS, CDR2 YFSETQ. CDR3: CASSLGTAGQPQHF. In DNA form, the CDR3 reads TGCGCCAGCAGCTTGGGGACAGCCGGTCAGCCCCAGCATTTT.

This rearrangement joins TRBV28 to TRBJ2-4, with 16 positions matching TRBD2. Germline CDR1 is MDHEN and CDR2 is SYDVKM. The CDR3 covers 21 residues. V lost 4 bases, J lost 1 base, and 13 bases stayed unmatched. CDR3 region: CASSSGLAGGPVVSAKNIQYF. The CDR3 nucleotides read TGTGCCAGCAGTTCGGGACTAGCGGGAGGGCCTGTCGTGTCCGCCAAAAACATTCAGTACTTC.